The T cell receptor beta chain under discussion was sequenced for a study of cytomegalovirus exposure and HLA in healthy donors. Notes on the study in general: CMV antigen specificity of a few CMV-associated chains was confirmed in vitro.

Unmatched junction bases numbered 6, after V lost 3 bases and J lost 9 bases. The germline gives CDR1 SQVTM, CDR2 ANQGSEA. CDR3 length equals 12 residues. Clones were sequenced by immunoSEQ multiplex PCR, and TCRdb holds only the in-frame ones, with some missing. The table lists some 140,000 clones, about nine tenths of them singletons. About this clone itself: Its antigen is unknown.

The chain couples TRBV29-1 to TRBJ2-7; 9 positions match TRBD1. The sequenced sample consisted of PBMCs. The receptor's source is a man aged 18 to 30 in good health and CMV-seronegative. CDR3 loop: CSVDSQGAGQYF. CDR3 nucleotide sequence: TGCAGCGTTGATTCACAGGGGGCCGGGCAGTACTTC.